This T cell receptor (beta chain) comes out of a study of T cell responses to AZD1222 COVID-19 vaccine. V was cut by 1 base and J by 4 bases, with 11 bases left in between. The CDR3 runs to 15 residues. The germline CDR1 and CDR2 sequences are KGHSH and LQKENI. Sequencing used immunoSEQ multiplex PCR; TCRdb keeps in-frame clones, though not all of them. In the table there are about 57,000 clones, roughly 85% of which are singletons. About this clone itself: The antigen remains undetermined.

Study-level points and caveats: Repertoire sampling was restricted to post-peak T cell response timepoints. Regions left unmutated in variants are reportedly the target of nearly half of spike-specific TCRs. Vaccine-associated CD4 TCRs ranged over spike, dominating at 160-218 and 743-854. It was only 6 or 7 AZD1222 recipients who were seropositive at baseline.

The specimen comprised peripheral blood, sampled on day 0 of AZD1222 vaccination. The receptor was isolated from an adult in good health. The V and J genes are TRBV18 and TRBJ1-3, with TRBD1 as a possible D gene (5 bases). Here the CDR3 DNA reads TGTGCCAGCTCACCACTGGTCAGGGTCGGAAACACCATATATTTT. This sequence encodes CASSPLVRVGNTIYF.